What follows describes a single TCR beta chain. Antigen: not known. Germline V gene sequence: CDR1 LGHNA, CDR2 YNFKEQ. The CDR3 is 16 amino acids. Deletions cut 0 bases from V and 3 bases from J, with 11 bases between. The sample originates from a study of T-cell memory formation after mild COVID-19. About the study: In these data, TCR clusters were largely donor specific. Regarding the study as a whole: Cross-reactive memory apparently joined, as some responding clones appeared in pre-infection memory. For contracting clones, CD4+ ones sat mainly in CM and EM, CD8+ in EMRA.

TCR alpha and TCR beta cDNA libraries with sample barcodes and UMIs came from 5'RACE using constant-segment primers. TCRdb recomputed calls from the 5' RACE reads with MiXCR, one row per CDR3 protein. The sample has roughly 150,000 distinct CDR3 sequences; approximately 14% are singletons. The chain joins TRBV4-2 to TRBJ2-2; D gene ambiguous. The sequencing sample was made of PBMCs or a T cell subset sorted from them (not recorded which). The origin of this receptor is an adult woman who had mild COVID-19 (a few samples of this study predate the infection). Cell type and time point are not known. The CDR3 sequence: CASSQERRVYTGELFF. CDR3 coding DNA: TGTGCCAGCAGCCAAGAAAGAAGGGTGTACACCGGGGAGCTGTTTTTT.